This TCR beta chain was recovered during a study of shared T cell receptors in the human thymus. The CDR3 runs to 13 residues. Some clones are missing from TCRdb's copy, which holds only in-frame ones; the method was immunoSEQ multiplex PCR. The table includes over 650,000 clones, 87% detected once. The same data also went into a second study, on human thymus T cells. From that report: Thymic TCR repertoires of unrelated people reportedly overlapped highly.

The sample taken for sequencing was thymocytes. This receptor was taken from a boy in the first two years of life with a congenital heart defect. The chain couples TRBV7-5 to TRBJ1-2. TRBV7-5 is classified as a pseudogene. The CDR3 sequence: CVRSLDPPGGYTF. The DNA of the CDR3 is TGTGTCAGAAGCTTAGACCCACCGGGGGGCTACACCTTC.